These 4 T cell receptor beta chains were sequenced from one sample in a study of CD8+CD57+ T cells in acquired aplastic anemia. The patients chosen for sequencing had shown expansion of CD8+CD57+ cells (detected by flow cytometry). Genomic DNA was employed as the template in profiling TCR beta VDJ and CDR3. TCRdb recomputed calls from the reads with MiXCR, one row per CDR3 protein. The table has some 170,000 distinct CDR3 sequences, around half seen once. The specimen sequenced was sorted CD4+, CD8+, or CD8+CD57+ T cells (not recorded which) from PBMCs. These receptor sequences come from a human donor with aplastic anemia.

J is TRBJ2-7 and V is TRBV24-1; 9 bases line up with TRBD1. J lost 4 bases, V lost 0 bases, and 6 bases had no gene match. Per the germline V gene, CDR1 is KGHDR and CDR2 is SFDVKD. CDR3 length: 16 residues. CDR3 in amino acids: CATSDLYRGHLYEQYF. For the CDR3, the DNA is TGTGCCACCAGTGATTTGTACAGGGGGCATTTATACGAGCAGTACTTC.

This clonotype was detected once. The chain links TRBV7-2 to TRBJ1-2, with TRBD1 matching over 7 bases. V lost 1 base to trimming and J lost 3 bases; unmatched junction nucleotides: 5. Germline CDR1 and CDR2: SGHTA and FQGNSA. The CDR3 spans 15 residues. The CDR3 spells CASSLGVRGDYGYTF. Written as DNA, the CDR3 is TGTGCCAGCAGCTTAGGCGTCAGGGGGGACTATGGCTACACCTTC.

This clonotype was counted ten times or more. The CDR3 nucleotides read TGTGCCAGCACCACGGGACAGACAAACTACGAGCAGTACTTC. Translating it yields CASTTGQTNYEQYF. The chain recombines TRBV12-3 or TRBV12-4 with TRBJ2-7; 7 nucleotides match TRBD1. Unmatched junction bases numbered 9, after V lost 7 bases and J lost 3 bases. The CDR3 runs to 14 residues.

This clonotype was observed at least ten times. The chain has TRBV5-1 and TRBJ2-1; 9 bases map to TRBD1. CDR1 and CDR2 from the germline V gene are SGHRS and YFSETQ. The CDR3 contains 15 residues. With 7 bases clipped from V and 5 bases from J, the junction kept 10 bases outside the gene matches. The CDR3: CASYPSWTGDNEQFF. The CDR3 nucleotides are TGCGCCAGCTACCCCTCCTGGACAGGGGACAATGAGCAGTTCTTC.